The T cell receptor beta chain under discussion was sequenced for a study of identical twins. Germline trimming cut 0 bases from V and 1 base from J; bases unmatched to any gene: 6. This CDR3 comprises 17 residues. CDR1 is ENHRY, CDR2 SYGVKD, per germline. Only a few counts were recorded for this clonotype. TCRdb fed the 5' RACE reads into MiXCR, producing one record per CDR3 protein. The table has 400,000 to 550,000 distinct CDR3 sequences, roughly a quarter seen once. This same sample was also part of a study on T cells expressing NK-cell markers.

Material for sequencing was CD4+ T cells sorted from blood. This clonotype was sampled from a woman aged 18-29 years in good health. The J gene is TRBJ2-3, the V gene TRBV10-3; 8 bases are shared with TRBD2. CDR3 DNA sequence: TGTGCCATCAGTGAGTCGATGGCTAGCGGGCGCACAGATACGCAGTATTTT. Its translation is CAISESMASGRTDTQYF.